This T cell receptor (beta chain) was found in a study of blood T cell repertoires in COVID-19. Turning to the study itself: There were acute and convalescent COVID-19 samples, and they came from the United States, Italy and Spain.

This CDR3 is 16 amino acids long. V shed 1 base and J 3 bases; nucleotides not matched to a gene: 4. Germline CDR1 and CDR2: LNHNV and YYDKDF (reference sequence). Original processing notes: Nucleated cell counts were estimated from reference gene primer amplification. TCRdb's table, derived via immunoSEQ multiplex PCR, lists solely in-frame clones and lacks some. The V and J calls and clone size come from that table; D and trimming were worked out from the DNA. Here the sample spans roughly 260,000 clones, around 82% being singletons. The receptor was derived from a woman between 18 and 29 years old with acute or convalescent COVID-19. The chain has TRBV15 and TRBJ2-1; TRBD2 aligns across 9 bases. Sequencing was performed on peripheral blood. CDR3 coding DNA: TGTGCCACCAGCAGAGTAAGCGGGAGGATCTACAATGAGCAGTTCTTC. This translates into CATSRVSGRIYNEQFF.